The 30 T cell receptor beta chains below all came from one sample that was sequenced in a study of T cell repertoires in cytomegalovirus infection. MiXCR was run by TCRdb on the reads, yielding one entry per CDR3 protein. Found here are 550,000 to 700,000 distinct CDR3 sequences, around 40% of them singletons; the top ten hold about 46%. Their antigen targets remain unknown. Sequences were derived from cultured PBMCs, sampled from culture after CMV antigen stimulation. These receptors were obtained from a human donor in good health (CMV status not recorded). Some clones in this sample may be carry-over from other donors' samples.

The chain has TRBV12-3 or TRBV12-4 and TRBJ1-2; 7 bases line up with TRBD1. This CDR3 spans 15 amino acids. V lost 4 bases and J lost 7; bases outside the gene matches: 12. CDR3 nucleotides: TGTGCCAGCAGTTACCCAGAGACAGGGATTGGTGGCTACACCTTC. This gives the protein CASSYPETGIGGYTF.

The V gene is TRBV11-2, the J gene TRBJ2-5, with TRBD2 identical over 10 bases. There are 16 residues in the CDR3. The germline V gene has CDR1 SGHAT and CDR2 FQNNGV. Unmatched junction bases numbered 11, after V lost 5 bases and J lost 5 bases. Here the CDR3 reads CASSHNSGRPGETQYF. CDR3 nucleotides: TGTGCCAGCAGCCACAATAGCGGGAGGCCTGGGGAGACCCAGTACTTC.

This clonotype has more than one count but fewer than ten. This chain uses TRBV12-3 or TRBV12-4 with TRBJ1-2, with D possibly TRBD1 on 6 matching bases. V dropped 6 bases and J dropped 5 bases, with 19 bases sitting between them. There are 15 residues in the CDR3. The CDR3 DNA reads as TGTGCCAGCAGCCCCTCAGGGGACGGCCTTTATGGCTACACCTTC. Protein product: CASSPSGDGLYGYTF.

The rearrangement joins TRBV7-8 to TRBJ1-2, with a weak D call TRBD1 (6 bases). The CDR3 contains 13 residues. Trimming left V 5 bases short and J 8 bases short, with 15 bases between. Germline V gene lookup returns CDR1 SGHVS and CDR2 FQNEAQ. DNA for the CDR3: TGTGCCAGCAGCCAAACACAGGGTTTAGGCTACACCTTC. This encodes CASSQTQGLGYTF. Combining the CDR3 with reference TRBV7-8 and TRBJ1-2 gives the whole variable domain GAGVSQSPRYKVAKRGQDVALRCDPISGHVSLFWYQQALGQGPEFLTYFQNEAQLDKSGLPSDRFFAERPEGSVSTLKIQRTQQEDSAVYLCASSQTQGLGYTFGSGTRLTVV.

The genes are TRBV6-1 and TRBJ1-6; TRBD1 aligns across 7 bases. Germline V gene data show CDR1 as MNHNS and CDR2 as SASEGT. V trimming: 2 bases; J trimming: 10 bases; junction bases outside the gene matches: 11. The CDR3 has 16 amino acids. CDR3 amino acids: CASSEFWGRGRSPLHF. The CDR3 DNA follows: TGTGCCAGCAGTGAATTTTGGGGCAGGGGGAGATCACCCCTCCACTTT.

This clonotype has a count of ten or more. The CDR3 region is CASSLGIPSYNEQFF. CDR3 sequence (DNA): TGTGCCAGCAGCTTAGGGATCCCCTCCTACAATGAGCAGTTCTTC. This chain uses TRBV7-9 with TRBJ2-1, with D hard to call. The CDR3 is 15 residues long. V was cut by 1 base and J by 0 bases, with 7 bases left in between. The V gene's germline CDR1 is SEHNR and CDR2 FQNEAQ (reference sequence).

This clonotype was detected only a few times. This chain uses TRBV7-8 with TRBJ2-5; D unclear. This CDR3 spans 12 amino acids. Between the trimmed V and J ends, which lost 2 bases and 7 bases, there was a span of 8 bases. Germline CDR1 SGHVS, CDR2 FQNEAQ. The CDR3 DNA is TGTGCCAGCAGCTTATCGGTGGGGACCCAGTACTTC. Translated, it gives CASSLSVGTQYF. The entire variable domain, with the rest obtained from reference TRBV7-8 and TRBJ2-5, is as follows: GAGVSQSPRYKVAKRGQDVALRCDPISGHVSLFWYQQALGQGPEFLTYFQNEAQLDKSGLPSDRFFAERPEGSVSTLKIQRTQQEDSAVYLCASSLSVGTQYFGPGTRLLVL.

The rearrangement links TRBV7-6 to TRBJ2-1, with 13 nucleotides matching TRBD2. The V segment lost 4 bases and the J segment 9 bases; nucleotides outside the gene matches: 6. CDR3 length equals 15 residues. Germline CDR1 reads SGHVS; CDR2 reads FNYEAQ. CDR3 DNA sequence: TGTGCCAGCAGCTCACTAGCGGGGGGGTCGAGTGAGCAGTTCTTC. It codes for CASSSLAGGSSEQFF. Full variable domain (missing parts from reference TRBV7-6 and TRBJ2-1): GAGVSQSPRYKVTKRGQDVALRCDPISGHVSLYWYRQALGQGPEFLTYFNYEAQQDKSGLPNDRFSAERPEGSISTLTIQRTEQRDSAMYRCASSSLAGGSSEQFFGPGTRLTVL.

The genes are TRBV11-2 and TRBJ2-7; 10 nucleotides match TRBD2. Germline V CDR1 and CDR2: SGHAT, FQNNGV. The V gene end was trimmed by 0 bases and the J gene end by 5 bases; junction bases not matched to a gene: 4. The CDR3 totals 15 residues. The CDR3 DNA reads TGTGCCAGCAGCTTAGATGGGCTAGCGGGAGACGAGCAGTACTTC. Translation gives CASSLDGLAGDEQYF.

The genes are TRBV27 and TRBJ2-1, with 8 nucleotides matching TRBD2. CDR3 size: 15 residues. The germline CDR1 and CDR2 sequences are MNHEY and SMNVEV (reference sequence). V shed 3 bases, J shed 6 bases, and the junction held 7 bases outside the gene matches. CDR3 protein: CASSLVGRAFNEQFF. The CDR3 bases are TGTGCCAGCAGTTTGGTCGGGAGGGCCTTCAATGAGCAGTTCTTC.

In this sample, this clonotype turned up many times. The V and J genes are TRBV7-2 and TRBJ1-5; D call uncertain. Per germline, CDR1 SGHTA and CDR2 FQGNSA. This CDR3 is 14 amino acids long. The ends were cut back, 5 bases at V and 5 bases at J, with 13 bases in the middle. Here the CDR3 DNA reads TGTGCCAGCAGCCTCATCACGAGAGATCAGCCCCAGCATTTT. It yields the protein CASSLITRDQPQHF.

The rearrangement uses TRBV6-6 and TRBJ2-5; the match to TRBD2 covers 8 bases. The CDR3 spans 16 residues. CDR1 and CDR2 from the germline V gene are MNHNY and SVGAGI (reference sequence). Losses at the gene ends were 6 bases for V and 5 bases for J; bases not matched to a gene: 14. The CDR3 spells CASSSRAAGVRETQYF. The CDR3 DNA sequence: TGTGCCAGCAGCTCCCGGGCAGCGGGGGTCCGGGAGACCCAGTACTTC.

The gene calls are TRBV19 and TRBJ1-1, with D unresolved. This CDR3 region has 11 residues. Trimming pared 7 bases from V and 1 base from J, leaving 4 bases between. Germline lookup yields CDR1 LNHDA and CDR2 SQIVND (reference sequence). CDR3 in amino acids: CASKRNTEAFF. In nucleotides, the CDR3 is TGTGCCAGTAAAAGGAACACTGAAGCTTTCTTT.

The gene calls are TRBV4-3 and TRBJ1-1; no firm D call. The CDR3 covers 14 residues. CDR1 and CDR2 from the germline V gene are LGHNA and YSLEER. V gave up 3 bases and J gave up 1 base, with 9 bases separating them. CDR3 DNA: TGCGCCAGCAGCCACAGTAAAGGGAACACTGAAGCTTTCTTT. This translates into CASSHSKGNTEAFF.

The chain is built from TRBV7-2 and TRBJ1-1; D possibly corresponds to TRBD1 (5 bases). The CDR3 runs to 15 residues. Trimming removed 5 bases from V and 3 bases from J, with 16 bases in between. Looked up from germline, CDR1 is SGHTA and CDR2 is FQGNSA. The DNA for the CDR3 is TGTGCCAGCAGCCTACAGGAGCAGAGTTACACTGAAGCTTTCTTT. This codes for CASSLQEQSYTEAFF. The entire variable domain, with the rest obtained from reference TRBV7-2 and TRBJ1-1, is as follows: GAGVSQSPSNKVTEKGKDVELRCDPISGHTALYWYRQSLGQGLEFLIYFQGNSAPDKSGLPSDRFSAERTGGSVSTLTIQRTQQEDSAVYLCASSLQEQSYTEAFFGQGTRLTVV.

The rearrangement uses TRBV28 and TRBJ2-4; a possible D gene is TRBD1 (6 bases). In germline, CDR1 is MDHEN, CDR2 SYDVKM. Between the trimmed V and J ends, which lost 7 bases and 0 bases, there was a span of 19 bases. The CDR3 has 17 residues. The CDR3 loop is CASTPPTGFVAKNIQYF. CDR3 DNA: TGTGCCAGCACCCCCCCCACAGGGTTCGTAGCCAAAAACATTCAGTACTTC. Full variable domain (outside the CDR3, taken from reference TRBV28 and TRBJ2-4): DVKVTQSSRYLVKRTGEKVFLECVQDMDHENMFWYRQDPGLGLRLIYFSYDVKMKEKGDIPEGYSVSREKKERFSLILESASTNQTSMYLCASTPPTGFVAKNIQYFGAGTRLSVL.

This clonotype was seen more than once but under ten times. This chain uses TRBV6-1 with TRBJ2-7; D is perhaps TRBD1 or TRBD2 (5 bases each). The germline gives CDR1 MNHNS, CDR2 SASEGT. V was trimmed by 5 bases and J by 5 bases, leaving 16 bases between them. CDR3 length equals 14 residues. CDR3 amino acids: CASSTPGRAHEQYF. CDR3 coding DNA: TGTGCCAGCAGTACACCGGGACGCGCACACGAGCAGTACTTC.

This clonotype appeared a single time. This chain joins TRBV7-6 and TRBJ2-6, with D hard to call. Germline CDR1 and CDR2: SGHVS and FNYEAQ. The CDR3 totals 14 residues. Trimming shortened V by 3 bases and J by 2 bases, and 5 bases separated the two germline ends. CDR3 sequence reads: CASSFFAGANVLTF. The CDR3 nucleotides are TGTGCCAGCAGCTTCTTTGCTGGGGCCAACGTCCTGACTTTC.

This clonotype was detected a few times. The gene calls are TRBV7-2 and TRBJ2-7; a weak D match, TRBD2 (6 bases). The V end was cut by 2 bases, the J end by 3 bases, with 8 bases between. CDR3 length: 13 amino acids. Germline CDR1 reads SGHTA; CDR2 reads FQGNSA. The CDR3 DNA reads as TGTGCCAGCAGCTTACGGACTAACTACGAGCAGTACTTC. Amino acid sequence: CASSLRTNYEQYF.

The chain couples TRBV29-1 to TRBJ2-1; 10 nucleotides match TRBD2. CDR1 is SQVTM, CDR2 ANQGSEA, per germline. The ends lost 2 bases at V and 4 bases at J; junction bases unmatched: 8. This CDR3 has 16 residues. CDR3 bases: TGCAGCGTTGAAATCTTCGGACTAGCGGCTTACAATGAGCAGTTCTTC. It encodes CSVEIFGLAAYNEQFF.

This chain joins TRBV20-1 and TRBJ1-5; 7 bases fit TRBD1. The CDR3 covers 14 residues. Germline CDR1 reads DFQATT; CDR2 reads SNEGSKA (reference sequence). With V trimmed by 5 bases and J by 3 bases, 7 bases remained unmatched. The CDR3 region is CSASRGQFNQPQHF. The CDR3, as DNA: TGCAGTGCTTCCCGGGGACAGTTCAATCAGCCCCAGCATTTT.

J is TRBJ2-7 and V is TRBV12-3 or TRBV12-4; D is perhaps TRBD1 (7 bases). The CDR3 length is 13 residues. V lost 5 bases and J lost 3, with 11 bases in between. The CDR3: CASSGGTVYEQYF. As DNA, the CDR3 is TGTGCCAGCAGTGGGGGGACAGTCTACGAGCAGTACTTC.

This clonotype was observed a few times. V and J are TRBV5-4 and TRBJ2-5; the match to TRBD1 covers 7 bases. The germline V gene encodes CDR1 SGHNT and CDR2 YYREEE (reference sequence). CDR3 length: 13 residues. Losses at the gene ends were 4 bases for V and 5 bases for J; bases not matched to a gene: 5. The CDR3 spells CASSVTGEETQYF. CDR3 DNA: TGTGCCAGCAGCGTTACAGGGGAGGAGACCCAGTACTTC.

The table lists this clonotype with many counts. The chain joins TRBV7-2 to TRBJ2-3, with D possibly TRBD2 on 7 matching bases. Trimming took off 3 bases at V and 4 bases at J, with 23 bases between the two ends. CDR1 is SGHTA and CDR2 is FQGNSA in the germline V gene. The CDR3 totals 18 residues. The CDR3 sequence is CASSFPLGGGPGADTQYF. The CDR3 region has the DNA TGTGCCAGCAGCTTTCCTCTAGGGGGGGGGCCGGGAGCAGATACGCAGTATTTT. Complete variable domain (other parts from reference TRBV7-2 and TRBJ2-3): GAGVSQSPSNKVTEKGKDVELRCDPISGHTALYWYRQSLGQGLEFLIYFQGNSAPDKSGLPSDRFSAERTGGSVSTLTIQRTQQEDSAVYLCASSFPLGGGPGADTQYFGPGTRLTVL.

CDR3 loop: CASSVVGGASGYTF. For the CDR3, the DNA is TGTGCCAGCAGCGTAGTCGGAGGGGCTTCTGGCTACACCTTC. The J gene is TRBJ1-2, the V gene TRBV9; D is perhaps TRBD1 (5 bases). The CDR3 sequence is 14 residues long. Germline V gene data show CDR1 as SGDLS and CDR2 as YYNGEE. V lost 0 bases and J 7 bases, leaving 13 bases between the germline ends.

This clonotype appeared a few times. The chain has TRBV18 and TRBJ2-1; perhaps TRBD2 as D (5 bases). V was shortened by 3 bases and J by 4 bases, with 13 bases between the two germline ends. The CDR3 has 15 amino acids. The germline CDR1 and CDR2 sequences are KGHSH and LQKENI. Here the CDR3 reads CASSPRGNFYNEQFF. In DNA, the CDR3 is TGTGCCAGCTCACCCCGGGGTAATTTTTACAATGAGCAGTTCTTC.

The chain links TRBV10-3 to TRBJ1-4; D ambiguous. The CDR3 is 14 residues long. Trimming removed 3 bases at V and 1 base at J, with 6 bases between. Germline V gene sequence: CDR1 ENHRY, CDR2 SYGVKD. The DNA of the CDR3 is TGTGCCATCAGTGACCCTCAAACTAATGAAAAACTGTTTTTT. Translating gives CAISDPQTNEKLFF.

The chain combines TRBV12-3 or TRBV12-4 with TRBJ2-2; D call uncertain. The V and J ends lost 2 bases and 9 bases respectively, with 10 bases between them. This CDR3 is built from 13 residues. The CDR3 spells CASSLFGGRELFF. CDR3 coding DNA: TGTGCCAGCAGTTTATTTGGCGGCCGGGAGCTGTTTTTT.

This clonotype has a handful of counts. This chain links TRBV5-4 with TRBJ2-3, with 7 bases lining up with TRBD1. The J segment lost 3 bases and the V segment lost 2 bases, leaving 3 bases of the junction unmatched. This CDR3 has 14 residues. Germline V gene data show CDR1 as SGHNT and CDR2 as YYREEE (reference sequence). CDR3 DNA sequence: TGTGCCAGCAGCTTCGGGACAGCGACAGATACGCAGTATTTT. Amino acids: CASSFGTATDTQYF.

This clonotype was counted only a few times. V is TRBV7-8 and J is TRBJ2-5, with D perhaps matching TRBD2 (5 bases). V gave up 0 bases and J gave up 1 base, with 15 bases separating them. The CDR3 consists of 17 residues. The germline gives CDR1 SGHVS, CDR2 FQNEAQ. Here the CDR3 reads CASSLARASPGQETQYF. The CDR3 bases are TGTGCCAGCAGCTTAGCGCGTGCTAGCCCCGGCCAAGAGACCCAGTACTTC.